What follows are 19 T cell receptor beta chains derived from one specimen sequenced in a study of blood T cell repertoires in COVID-19. Clones were read by immunoSEQ multiplex PCR, and TCRdb kept only the in-frame ones, dropping some. The data hold tens of thousands of clones, with less than 90% observed a single time. The source material was peripheral blood. These receptors came from an elderly man in a cohort sampled during active COVID-19.

The CDR3 DNA follows: TGTGCTAGTGGTTTGGGGTGGGGTAGCGGGACTCTCAATGAGCAGTTCTTC. Its protein is CASGLGWGSGTLNEQFF. The chain has TRBV12-5 and TRBJ2-1; 8 positions match TRBD2. The CDR3 covers 17 residues. The germline gives CDR1 LGHNT, CDR2 FRNRAP. Trimming took 1 base from V and 6 from J; bases not matched to a gene: 11.

This chain connects TRBV7-6 to TRBJ2-5, with 13 bases aligning to TRBD2. CDR1 SGHVS and CDR2 FNYEAQ come from the germline V gene. This CDR3 is built from 15 residues. The junction had 5 bases not matched to a gene; V was cut back by 5 bases and J by 5 bases. CDR3 protein: CASSPGLAGRETQYF. CDR3 coding DNA: TGTGCCAGCAGCCCGGGACTAGCGGGACGGGAGACCCAGTACTTC. The full variable domain, its missing parts supplied by reference TRBV7-6 and TRBJ2-5, is GAGVSQSPRYKVTKRGQDVALRCDPISGHVSLYWYRQALGQGPEFLTYFNYEAQQDKSGLPNDRFSAERPEGSISTLTIQRTEQRDSAMYRCASSPGLAGRETQYFGPGTRLLVL.

This chain's CDR3 is CAWTFRGRVYNEQFF. For the CDR3, the DNA is TGTGCCTGGACATTCCGCGGGAGGGTATACAATGAGCAGTTCTTC. The rearrangement joins TRBV30 to TRBJ2-1; 9 bases align to TRBD2. CDR1 and CDR2 from the germline V gene are GTSNPN and SVGIG (reference sequence). The CDR3 length is 15 residues. J gave up 4 bases and V 4 bases, and 8 bases lay outside the gene matches.

This clone turned up a few times. The chain combines TRBV5-5 with TRBJ2-5; possible D gene TRBD1, 6 bases. Trimming took off 0 bases at V and 5 bases at J, with 17 bases between the two ends. The CDR3 contains 16 residues. The V gene's germline CDR1 is SGHKS and CDR2 YYEKEE (reference sequence). This CDR3 is CASSLGRGGNGETQYF. CDR3 sequence (DNA): TGTGCCAGCAGCTTGGGCAGAGGGGGTAATGGGGAGACCCAGTACTTC.

This clone was seen a handful of times. The rearrangement uses TRBV19 and TRBJ2-7; perhaps TRBD2 as D (6 bases). CDR1 is LNHDA, CDR2 SQIVND, per germline (reference sequence). The CDR3 has 14 residues. V lost 4 bases and J lost 1, with 11 bases in between. The CDR3: CASSSSGQSYEQYF. CDR3 coding DNA: TGTGCCAGTAGTAGTAGCGGACAATCCTACGAGCAGTACTTC.

The V and J genes are TRBV12-5 and TRBJ1-5, with D unclear. Germline V gene data show CDR1 as LGHNT and CDR2 as FRNRAP. V lost 0 bases and J 0 bases, leaving 6 bases between the germline ends. There are 15 residues in the CDR3. The CDR3 nucleotides read TGTGCTAGTGGTTTGGTACAGCATAGCAATCAGCCCCAGCATTTT. Protein product: CASGLVQHSNQPQHF.

V is TRBV7-6 and J is TRBJ1-4; 7 nucleotides match TRBD1. Germline V gene lookup returns CDR1 SGHVS and CDR2 FNYEAQ. V lost 1 base, J lost 3 bases, and 8 bases stayed unmatched. The CDR3 loop spans 17 amino acids. CDR3 protein: CASSLGPGQRPNEKLFF. CDR3 coding DNA: TGTGCCAGCAGCTTAGGGCCGGGACAGAGACCTAATGAAAAACTGTTTTTT.

The CDR3 coding sequence is TGTGCCAGCAGCTTAGGCGGAGGGCCCACAGATACGCAGTATTTT. This encodes CASSLGGGPTDTQYF. This chain uses TRBV11-3 with TRBJ2-3; D might be TRBD2 (6 bases). CDR3 length: 15 residues. Germline CDR1 and CDR2: SGHNT and YENEEA. V gave up 1 base and J gave up 2 bases, with 10 bases separating them. The full variable domain, in which reference TRBV11-3 and TRBJ2-3 provide the parts outside the CDR3, is EAGVVQSPRYKIIEKKQPVAFWCNPISGHNTLYWYLQNLGQGPELLIRYENEEAVDDSQLPKDRFSAERLKGVDSTLKIQPAELGDSAVYLCASSLGGGPTDTQYFGPGTRLTVL.

This clone has only one observation. V gene TRBV19 combines with J gene TRBJ2-1; D gene ambiguous. V lost 0 bases, J lost 12 bases, and 6 bases lay in between. This CDR3 region has 11 residues. CDR1 LNHDA and CDR2 SQIVND come from the germline V gene (reference sequence). In nucleotides, the CDR3 is TGTGCCAGTAGTATAGACGGTAGGCAGTTCTTC. Protein sequence: CASSIDGRQFF. Full variable domain (remainder filled in from reference TRBV19 and TRBJ2-1): DGGITQSPKYLFRKEGQNVTLSCEQNLNHDAMYWYRQDPGQGLRLIYYSQIVNDFQKGDIAEGYSVSREKKESFPLTVTSAQKNPTAFYLCASSIDGRQFFGPGTRLTVL.

The gene calls are TRBV11-1 and TRBJ2-4, with 8 bases that match TRBD2. CDR1 and CDR2 (germline): SGHAT, FQDESV (reference sequence). Trimming took 5 bases from V and 9 from J; bases not matched to a gene: 15. The CDR3 is 16 amino acids. CDR3: CASSPWSGGPVVIQYF. CDR3 in DNA: TGTGCCAGCAGCCCCTGGTCGGGAGGGCCGGTAGTCATTCAGTACTTC.

V usage is TRBV6-2 or TRBV6-3 and J usage is TRBJ1-2; D unclear. Per the germline V gene, CDR1 is MNHEY and CDR2 is SVGEGT. The CDR3 runs to 11 residues. Trimming took off 2 bases at V and 8 bases at J, with 6 bases between the two ends. The CDR3 protein is CASSYDTGYTF. The CDR3 coding sequence is TGTGCCAGCAGTTACGACACGGGCTACACCTTC.

V is TRBV5-1 and J is TRBJ2-5, with 11 bases matching TRBD2. Germline assignment: CDR1 SGHRS and CDR2 YFSETQ. This CDR3 region has 15 residues. After removal of 0 bases from V and 5 bases from J, the junction contained 3 bases not matched to a gene. Here the CDR3 reads CASSLVAGGEETQYF. CDR3 sequence (DNA): TGCGCCAGCAGCTTGGTAGCGGGAGGGGAGGAGACCCAGTACTTC. The variable domain in full, completed from reference TRBV5-1 and TRBJ2-5, reads KAGVTQTPRYLIKTRGQQVTLSCSPISGHRSVSWYQQTPGQGLQFLFEYFSETQRNKGNFPGRFSGRQFSNSRSEMNVSTLELGDSALYLCASSLVAGGEETQYFGPGTRLLVL.

This clone was seen a few times. The chain uses TRBV4-2 and TRBJ1-1; 7 nucleotides align to TRBD1. The CDR3 extends over 15 amino acids. V lost 3 bases and J lost 0; bases outside the gene matches: 4. Per germline, CDR1 LGHNA and CDR2 YNFKEQ. CDR3 in DNA: TGTGCCAGCAGCCAGGGACAGATCATGAACACTGAAGCTTTCTTT. Amino acid sequence: CASSQGQIMNTEAFF.

V gene TRBV19 combines with J gene TRBJ2-2; maybe TRBD2 (6 bases). The germline V gene has CDR1 LNHDA and CDR2 SQIVND (reference sequence). V shed 7 bases and J shed 8 bases, with 14 bases lying between them. The CDR3 is made up of 13 amino acids. The CDR3 spells CASTSGLGGELFF. The CDR3 coding sequence is TGTGCCAGTACCTCGGGACTGGGTGGGGAGCTGTTTTTT. The variable domain in full, with the rest retrieved from reference TRBV19 and TRBJ2-2, is DGGITQSPKYLFRKEGQNVTLSCEQNLNHDAMYWYRQDPGQGLRLIYYSQIVNDFQKGDIAEGYSVSREKKESFPLTVTSAQKNPTAFYLCASTSGLGGELFFGEGSRLTVL.

The J gene is TRBJ1-5, the V gene TRBV19; D remains ambiguous. CDR3 size: 13 residues. Germline CDR1 reads LNHDA; CDR2 reads SQIVND (reference sequence). The V and J ends lost 1 base and 8 bases respectively, with 9 bases between them. This CDR3 is CASSIGSREPQHF. The CDR3 bases are TGTGCCAGTAGTATAGGGTCGAGGGAGCCCCAGCATTTT.

This clone was observed once. J is TRBJ1-1 and V is TRBV9, with 7 bases that match TRBD1. The CDR3 length is 13 residues. J gave up 2 bases and V 4 bases, and 2 bases lay outside the gene matches. Germline CDR1 reads SGDLS; CDR2 reads YYNGEE. CDR3 loop: CASSKGGNTEAFF. CDR3 in DNA: TGTGCCAGCAGCAAAGGGGGCAACACTGAAGCTTTCTTT.

The sample holds a few counts of this clone. The CDR3 reads CAGGQGNTGELFF. In DNA form, the CDR3 reads TGTGCCGGCGGACAGGGGAACACCGGGGAGCTGTTTTTT. This chain links TRBV7-8 with TRBJ2-2, with 8 bases identical to TRBD1. In germline, CDR1 is SGHVS, CDR2 FQNEAQ. CDR3 length: 13 residues. V shed 11 bases, J shed 1 base, and the junction held 3 bases outside the gene matches.

The chain combines TRBV7-2 with TRBJ2-7, with 7 bases lining up with TRBD2. CDR3 length: 13 residues. J was trimmed by 2 bases and V by 7 bases; bases with no gene match: 5. Germline lookup yields CDR1 SGHTA and CDR2 FQGNSA. DNA of the CDR3: TGTGCCAGCACGGGGGGAGTACCCTACGAGCAGTACTTC. This sequence encodes CASTGGVPYEQYF.

V usage is TRBV5-5 and J usage is TRBJ1-1; 10 bases agree with TRBD1. V was pared by 2 bases and J by 7 bases, with 11 bases of the junction left unmatched. The germline CDR1 and CDR2 sequences are SGHKS and YYEKEE (reference sequence). The CDR3 runs to 16 residues. CDR3 coding DNA: TGTGCCAGCAGCTTACTCTTGGACAGGGGGATTGGTGAAGCTTTCTTT. It is translated as CASSLLLDRGIGEAFF. Using reference TRBV5-5 and TRBJ1-1 for the parts outside the CDR3, the full variable domain is DAGVTQSPTHLIKTRGQQVTLRCSPISGHKSVSWYQQVLGQGPQFIFQYYEKEERGRGNFPDRFSARQFPNYSSELNVNALLLGDSALYLCASSLLLDRGIGEAFFGQGTRLTVV.